This T cell receptor beta chain was recovered during a study of cytomegalovirus exposure and HLA in healthy donors. Whole-study results and caveats: First-cohort TCR clusters were later found to tend to co-occur in the approximately 120 validation repertoires.

Generated by immunoSEQ multiplex PCR, the TCRdb table keeps only in-frame clones and is missing some. The sample lists about 200,000 clones, roughly 84% seen once, with about an eighth in the top ten. About this clone itself: The antigen is undetermined.

The TCR originated in a woman aged 25 to 39 in good health and CMV-seropositive. The source material was PBMCs.

The CDR3 region is CASSLDSAGRGYTF. Here the CDR3 DNA reads TGTGCCAGCAGCTTAGATTCGGCAGGTCGGGGCTACACCTTC. The chain has TRBV11-3 and TRBJ1-2; D not resolved. With 0 bases removed from V and 8 bases from J, the gap between germline ends came to 13 bases. The CDR3 spans 14 residues. Germline V gives CDR1 SGHNT, CDR2 YENEEA. Supplemented by reference TRBV11-3 and TRBJ1-2, the full variable domain reads EAGVVQSPRYKIIEKKQPVAFWCNPISGHNTLYWYLQNLGQGPELLIRYENEEAVDDSQLPKDRFSAERLKGVDSTLKIQPAELGDSAVYLCASSLDSAGRGYTFGSGTRLTVV.